Following are 23 T cell receptor beta chains from one sample sequenced in a study of blood T cell repertoires in COVID-19. Profiling relied on immunoSEQ multiplex PCR, and the TCRdb table lists in-frame clones only, not all of them. The sample consists of about 160,000 clones, roughly 90% of them appearing once. Input material: PBMCs or T cells enriched from blood (not recorded which). Receptors were obtained from a woman aged 45-59 years who had recovered from COVID-19.

This clone was recorded a few times. This sequence joins TRBV5-6 and TRBJ1-3; D call uncertain. Germline V lookup: CDR1 SGHDT, CDR2 YYEEEE. V dropped 0 bases and J dropped 0 bases, with 4 bases sitting between them. The length of the CDR3 is 14 residues. The CDR3 nucleotides are TGTGCCAGCAGCTTGGCGAGCTCTGGAAACACCATATATTTT. Its translation is CASSLASSGNTIYF.

This clone was observed once. This sequence joins TRBV12-3 or TRBV12-4 and TRBJ1-3; no firm D call. V shed 6 bases and J shed 0 bases, with 6 bases lying between them. This CDR3 contains 13 residues. For the CDR3, the DNA is TGTGCCAGCAGAGCTAACTCTGGAAACACCATATATTTT. Its protein product is CASRANSGNTIYF.

The chain recombines TRBV19 with TRBJ2-7, with TRBD1 as a possible D gene (6 bases). Trimming left V 6 bases short and J 2 bases short, with 14 bases between. Germline CDR1 is LNHDA and CDR2 is SQIVND (reference sequence). The CDR3 runs to 14 residues. The CDR3 DNA sequence: TGTGCCAGTAGCCAAGCCAGGGGCCCCTACGAGCAGTACTTC. Its protein product is CASSQARGPYEQYF.

The chain combines TRBV7-2 with TRBJ2-1; maybe TRBD1 (5 bases). The CDR3 has 15 residues. Trimming cost V 3 bases and J 7 bases, with 16 bases left between them. Germline CDR1 and CDR2: SGHTA and FQGNSA. The CDR3 loop reads CASSLTLQGKNEQFF. For the CDR3, the DNA is TGTGCCAGCAGCTTGACCCTTCAGGGTAAGAATGAGCAGTTCTTC.

This sequence joins TRBV28 and TRBJ2-3, with D unclear. Germline V gene sequence: CDR1 MDHEN, CDR2 SYDVKM. Between the trimmed V and J ends, which lost 4 bases and 11 bases, there was a span of 7 bases. The CDR3 totals 10 residues. CDR3 loop: CASSYTMQYF. DNA for the CDR3: TGTGCCAGCAGTTATACAATGCAGTATTTT.

This chain links TRBV3-1 (or the pseudogene TRBV3-2) with TRBJ1-1, with TRBD1 matching 8 bases. The junction had 15 bases not matched to a gene; V was cut back by 0 bases and J by 3 bases. CDR1 LGHDT and CDR2 YNNKEL come from the germline V gene (reference sequence). This CDR3 is built from 19 residues. CDR3 loop: CASSQDILAGGLVDTEAFF. For the CDR3, the DNA is TGTGCCAGCAGCCAAGATATCTTGGCAGGGGGCCTGGTCGACACTGAAGCTTTCTTT.

The chain combines TRBV5-1 with TRBJ1-2; D is perhaps TRBD1 (6 bases). Germline V gives CDR1 SGHRS, CDR2 YFSETQ. The CDR3 runs 13 residues. Trimming took off 4 bases at V and 2 bases at J, with 9 bases between the two ends. In DNA form, the CDR3 reads TGCGCCAGCAGCAACGGACAGAACTATGGCTACACCTTC. It yields the protein CASSNGQNYGYTF.

The chain uses TRBV4-3 and TRBJ1-2; D gene unclear. The germline V gene has CDR1 LGHNA and CDR2 YSLEER. The V gene lost 0 bases and the J gene lost 2 bases, with 13 bases spanning the gap. The CDR3 has 16 amino acids. In DNA, the CDR3 is TGCGCCAGCAGCCAAGATCCGTCGGGAGGGAACTATGGCTACACCTTC. Translating gives CASSQDPSGGNYGYTF.

This clone has just one count. The chain has TRBV29-1 and TRBJ2-7; D not resolved. The CDR3 spans 11 residues. Looked up from germline, CDR1 is SQVTM and CDR2 is ANQGSEA. V lost 4 bases, J lost 3 bases, and 7 bases lay in between. The CDR3 bases are TGCAGCGTTGTAAAGAGCTACGAGCAGTACTTC. As protein: CSVVKSYEQYF.

The V gene is TRBV7-2, the J gene TRBJ2-5; 9 positions agree with TRBD1. Germline CDR1 reads SGHTA; CDR2 reads FQGNSA. The length of the CDR3 is 15 residues. Unmatched junction bases numbered 6, after V lost 5 bases and J lost 2 bases. CDR3 in DNA: TGTGCCAGCAGCACGGGACAGGGTGTACAAGAGACCCAGTACTTC. This codes for CASSTGQGVQETQYF. The full variable domain, completed using reference TRBV7-2 and TRBJ2-5, is GAGVSQSPSNKVTEKGKDVELRCDPISGHTALYWYRQSLGQGLEFLIYFQGNSAPDKSGLPSDRFSAERTGGSVSTLTIQRTQQEDSAVYLCASSTGQGVQETQYFGPGTRLLVL.

The J gene is TRBJ2-1, the V gene TRBV9; TRBD2 matches 13 bases. The CDR3 sequence is 14 residues long. With 5 bases clipped from V and 5 bases from J, the junction kept 1 base outside the gene matches. Germline-derived CDR1 and CDR2 are SGDLS and YYNGEE. The chain's CDR3 is CASRGLAGDNEQFF. The CDR3 DNA sequence: TGTGCCAGCAGAGGACTAGCGGGGGACAATGAGCAGTTCTTC.

The chain uses TRBV19 and TRBJ2-3; the D gene is possibly TRBD2 (6 bases). Trimming left V 5 bases short and J 8 bases short, with 14 bases between. This CDR3 comprises 13 residues. Germline lookup yields CDR1 LNHDA and CDR2 SQIVND (reference sequence). The CDR3 DNA follows: TGTGCCAGTAGTGGGGGGACTCCCACTACGCAGTATTTT. Amino acid sequence: CASSGGTPTTQYF. Full variable domain (remainder filled in from reference TRBV19 and TRBJ2-3): DGGITQSPKYLFRKEGQNVTLSCEQNLNHDAMYWYRQDPGQGLRLIYYSQIVNDFQKGDIAEGYSVSREKKESFPLTVTSAQKNPTAFYLCASSGGTPTTQYFGPGTRLTVL.

The chain combines TRBV18 with TRBJ1-6, with 7 positions matching TRBD1. V shed 5 bases, J shed 3 bases, and the junction held 13 bases outside the gene matches. Looked up from germline, CDR1 is KGHSH and CDR2 is LQKENI. The CDR3 loop spans 18 amino acids. The CDR3 DNA follows: TGTGCCAGCTCATCTACAGGGGAAACTAGCCTCTATAATTCACCCCTCCACTTT. As protein: CASSSTGETSLYNSPLHF.

V is TRBV4-2 and J is TRBJ2-3, with 11 bases identical to TRBD2. This CDR3 contains 17 residues. The ends lost 0 bases at V and 3 bases at J; junction bases unmatched: 5. The germline CDR1 and CDR2 sequences are LGHNA and YNFKEQ. In DNA form, the CDR3 reads TGTGCCAGCAGCCAAGAGTCGACTAGCGGGGATACAGATACGCAGTATTTT. Translating it yields CASSQESTSGDTDTQYF.

This clone was recorded a few times. The chain uses TRBV7-9 and TRBJ2-1, with D perhaps matching TRBD2 (7 bases). With 2 bases removed from V and 6 bases from J, the gap between germline ends came to 17 bases. The CDR3 sequence is 16 residues long. CDR1 is SEHNR and CDR2 is FQNEAQ in the germline V gene (reference sequence). This CDR3 reads CASSLLGGEPSNEQFF. In DNA form, the CDR3 reads TGTGCCAGCAGCTTATTAGGGGGGGAGCCATCCAATGAGCAGTTCTTC.

V usage is TRBV10-3 and J usage is TRBJ1-2; D is possibly TRBD1 (5 bases). V was shortened by 5 bases and J by 4 bases, with 14 bases between the two germline ends. CDR1 is ENHRY, CDR2 SYGVKD, per germline. This CDR3 comprises 14 residues. The CDR3 sequence: CAISWGVRRYGYTF. The CDR3 nucleotides read TGTGCCATCAGTTGGGGGGTTCGGCGCTATGGCTACACCTTC.

This clone has just one count. The genes are TRBV5-4 and TRBJ2-7, with D unresolved. The V gene's germline CDR1 is SGHNT and CDR2 YYREEE (reference sequence). With 0 bases removed from V and 0 bases from J, the gap between germline ends came to 4 bases. There are 13 residues in the CDR3. The CDR3 spells CASSLVSSYEQYF. The CDR3 DNA reads as TGTGCCAGCAGCTTGGTCTCCTCCTACGAGCAGTACTTC.

The chain couples TRBV4-1 to TRBJ2-1; 7 nucleotides agree with TRBD2. J lost 6 bases, V lost 2 bases, and 19 bases had no gene match. The CDR3 is 19 residues long. CDR1 and CDR2 from the germline V gene are MGHRA and YSYEKL. The CDR3 nucleotides are TGCGCCAGCAGCCAACCCGGTGGGATGGCGGGGGTATCAAGCAATGAGCAGTTCTTC. It specifies CASSQPGGMAGVSSNEQFF.

This chain connects TRBV5-1 to TRBJ2-3; TRBD2 matches 8 bases. The length of the CDR3 is 14 residues. The V gene's germline CDR1 is SGHRS and CDR2 YFSETQ. Trimming cost V 4 bases and J 1 base; bases outside gene matches: 2. The CDR3 protein is CASSRSGGTDTQYF. The CDR3, as DNA: TGCGCCAGCAGCCGTAGCGGGGGCACAGATACGCAGTATTTT.

This clone was counted a single time. The chain carries TRBV9 and TRBJ1-1; 9 nucleotides line up with TRBD1. The CDR3 extends over 14 amino acids. Looked up from germline, CDR1 is SGDLS and CDR2 is YYNGEE. V lost 3 bases, J lost 4 bases, and 4 bases stayed unmatched. CDR3 region: CASSERTGATEAFF. DNA of the CDR3: TGTGCCAGCAGCGAACGGACAGGGGCCACTGAAGCTTTCTTT.

By frequency in the sample, this clone is large. The chain joins TRBV7-6 to TRBJ1-2, with TRBD1 identical over 7 bases. J lost 3 bases, V lost 4 bases, and 14 bases had no gene match. The length of the CDR3 is 17 residues. The germline V gene encodes CDR1 SGHVS and CDR2 FNYEAQ. CDR3 loop: CASSSDGRDSLHYGYTF. The CDR3 DNA reads TGTGCCAGCAGCTCCGACGGCCGGGACAGCCTTCACTATGGCTACACCTTC.

The CDR3 DNA reads TGTGCCAGCAGAGCGGCCCGGGACAGGGGGCGCGATGGGCGGATGAACACTGAAGCTTTCTTT. Protein sequence: CASRAARDRGRDGRMNTEAFF. The rearrangement links TRBV21-1 to TRBJ1-1; the D call TRBD1 from the table was never checked on the DNA. TRBV21-1 is assigned pseudogene status. This CDR3 has 21 amino acids.

The chain recombines TRBV7-9 with TRBJ2-5, with D perhaps TRBD2 (5 bases). V was trimmed by 0 bases and J by 2 bases, leaving 10 bases between them. In germline, CDR1 is SEHNR, CDR2 FQNEAQ (reference sequence). The CDR3 has 15 amino acids. CDR3 protein: CASSLAEDYQETQYF. Here the CDR3 DNA reads TGTGCCAGCAGCTTAGCCGAAGACTATCAAGAGACCCAGTACTTC.